This T cell receptor (beta chain) is from a study of CD8 T cells in ankylosing spondylitis. Using its own MiXCR run on the 5' RACE reads, TCRdb lists one record per CDR3 protein. The sample holds about 140,000 distinct CDR3 sequences; 5.5% to 7.5% are singletons and the top ten take about an eighth. The V gene's germline CDR1 is SQVTM and CDR2 ANQGSEA. The CDR3 extends over 14 amino acids. Trimming pared 6 bases from V and 5 bases from J, leaving 19 bases between. This clonotype showed up many times. The rearrangement uses TRBV29-1 and TRBJ1-1, with D possibly matching TRBD1 (5 bases). Sequencing was done on a sample of blood, either unsorted or a sorted T cell fraction (not recorded which). The clonotype comes from a female donor with ankylosing spondylitis or in good health (not recorded which). The CDR3 DNA reads as TGCAGCGTCCGGTGGGGGGGAGGAAAGACTGAAGCTTTCTTT. Protein product: CSVRWGGGKTEAFF.